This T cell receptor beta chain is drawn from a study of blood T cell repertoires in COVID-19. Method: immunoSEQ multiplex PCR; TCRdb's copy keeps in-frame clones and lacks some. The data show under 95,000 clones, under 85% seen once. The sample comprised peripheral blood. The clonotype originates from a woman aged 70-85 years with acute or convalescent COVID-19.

The CDR3 sequence is CASSQTGKETQYF. CDR3 DNA: TGTGCCAGCAGCCAAACAGGAAAAGAGACCCAGTACTTC. The gene calls are TRBV3-1 (or the pseudogene TRBV3-2) and TRBJ2-5, with D possibly TRBD1 on 5 matching bases. Trimming removed 2 bases at V and 3 bases at J, with 7 bases between. Germline V gene lookup returns CDR1 LGHDT and CDR2 YNNKEL (reference sequence). The CDR3 loop spans 13 amino acids.